These 21 T cell receptor beta chains came from one sample sequenced in a study of T cells in Graves' hyperthyroidism and ophthalmopathy (dated by TCRdb to the late 2010s). Receptor libraries were prepared by multiplex PCR. The run used an Illumina HiSeq 2000. TCR beta CDR3 regions were amplified from RNA transcripts. A first-round RT-PCR of the TCR CDR3 used the HTBI primer set with the Qiagen OneStep RT-PCR kit. Using fastp trimming at Q25 and MiXCR clonotype assembly, TCRdb reanalyzed the public sequencing data and kept in-frame beta chains. Each entry is one CDR3 protein sequence, shown with its most common DNA and genes. In this sample the table shows some 360,000 distinct CDR3 sequences, roughly 13% of which occur a single time. In total, the top ten clones hold 11% of the sample. Material for sequencing was blood. The receptors stem from a woman aged 55-75 years with Graves' hyperthyroidism.

This clonotype was recorded at least ten times. CDR3 residues: CASSLGSPNEQFF. The CDR3 bases are TGTGCCAGCAGCTTAGGCAGCCCCAATGAGCAGTTCTTC. The chain has TRBV7-3 and TRBJ2-1; D is ambiguous. Germline CDR1 reads SGHTA; CDR2 reads FQGTGA. Trimming shortened V by 2 bases and J by 6 bases, and 8 bases separated the two germline ends. The CDR3 is made up of 13 amino acids. Filled out from reference TRBV7-3 and TRBJ2-1, the complete variable domain reads GAGVSQTPSNKVTEKGKYVELRCDPISGHTALYWYRQSLGQGPEFLIYFQGTGAADDSGLPNDRFFAVRPEGSVSTLKIQRTERGDSAVYLCASSLGSPNEQFFGPGTRLTVL.

This clonotype was detected a few times. A read error may explain this, as a much larger clone is one base away. V usage is TRBV11-3 and J usage is TRBJ2-5; D possibly corresponds to TRBD1 (5 bases). The CDR3 sequence is 14 residues long. Germline CDR1 is SGHNT and CDR2 is YENEEA. CDR3: CVSSLDRYQETQYF. CDR3 bases: TGTGTCAGCAGCCTCGACAGATACCAAGAGACCCAGTACTTC.

Ten or more counts support this clonotype. This chain uses TRBV5-1 with TRBJ2-7; 9 bases match TRBD1. Germline lookup yields CDR1 SGHRS and CDR2 YFSETQ. With V trimmed by 4 bases and J by 3 bases, 8 bases remained unmatched. The CDR3 has 15 residues. The CDR3 spells CASSRETGGFYEQYF. The DNA for the CDR3 is TGCGCCAGCAGCCGTGAGACAGGGGGGTTCTACGAGCAGTACTTC. The entire variable domain, with the rest obtained from reference TRBV5-1 and TRBJ2-7, is as follows: KAGVTQTPRYLIKTRGQQVTLSCSPISGHRSVSWYQQTPGQGLQFLFEYFSETQRNKGNFPGRFSGRQFSNSRSEMNVSTLELGDSALYLCASSRETGGFYEQYFGPGTRLTVT.

This clonotype came up many times. The V call is TRBV5-1, the J call TRBJ2-1; 7 positions agree with TRBD2. Unmatched junction bases numbered 4, after V lost 4 bases and J lost 6 bases. The length of the CDR3 is 13 residues. Germline-derived CDR1 and CDR2 are SGHRS and YFSETQ. CDR3 amino acids: CASSHGTINEQFF. CDR3 nucleotides: TGCGCCAGCAGCCACGGGACTATCAATGAGCAGTTCTTC.

CDR3 loop: CASDDLMNTEAFF. Written as DNA, the CDR3 is TGTGCCAGTGACGACTTAATGAACACTGAAGCTTTCTTT. This chain joins TRBV19 and TRBJ1-1; D is undetermined. V lost 8 bases and J 0 bases, leaving 10 bases between the germline ends. This CDR3 spans 13 amino acids. CDR1 and CDR2 (germline): LNHDA, SQIVND (reference sequence).

This clonotype turned up a few times. The chain couples TRBV5-1 to TRBJ1-2; 7 nucleotides match TRBD1. The CDR3 is made up of 13 amino acids. Germline V gene data show CDR1 as SGHRS and CDR2 as YFSETQ. Losses at the gene ends were 4 bases for V and 6 bases for J; bases not matched to a gene: 6. The CDR3 reads CASSPEGGDGYTF. For the CDR3, the DNA is TGCGCCAGCAGCCCCGAAGGGGGCGATGGCTACACCTTC.

The chain recombines TRBV20-1 with TRBJ1-3; a possible D gene is TRBD1 (5 bases). V lost 0 bases, J lost 0 bases, and 12 bases lay in between. Germline values: CDR1 DFQATT, CDR2 SNEGSKA (reference sequence). The CDR3 totals 16 residues. The CDR3 DNA reads as TGCAGTGCTAGAGATTGGGGCGCCAGCTCTGGAAACACCATATATTTT. It specifies CSARDWGASSGNTIYF.

There are a few counts of this clonotype. The genes are TRBV27 and TRBJ1-6, with no clear D. CDR3 size: 13 residues. The germline CDR1 and CDR2 sequences are MNHEY and SMNVEV (reference sequence). With 7 bases removed from V and 4 bases from J, the gap between germline ends came to 8 bases. DNA for the CDR3: TGTGCCAGCACACGACAATATAATTCACCCCTCCACTTT. Its translation: CASTRQYNSPLHF.

This clonotype occurred many times. The V call is TRBV20-1, the J call TRBJ2-3; 9 bases align to TRBD2. Germline-derived CDR1 and CDR2 are DFQATT and SNEGSKA (reference sequence). Trimming cost V 1 base and J 5 bases; bases outside gene matches: 7. The CDR3 is 15 residues long. CDR3 residues: CSARGHSGRIDTQYF. The CDR3 DNA reads as TGCAGTGCTAGAGGTCACAGCGGGAGGATAGATACGCAGTATTTT.

The chain combines TRBV20-1 with TRBJ2-1; 14 bases are a match to TRBD2. J lost 15 bases, V lost 2 bases, and 6 bases had no gene match. This CDR3 is built from 13 residues. Per germline, CDR1 DFQATT and CDR2 SNEGSKA (reference sequence). Here the CDR3 DNA reads TGCAGTGCTAGAATGGGGACTAGCGGGAGTCCGTTCTTC. As protein: CSARMGTSGSPFF.

The rearrangement uses TRBV5-1 and TRBJ2-1, with TRBD2 matching over 11 bases. The CDR3 sequence is 15 residues long. Losses at the gene ends were 4 bases for V and 5 bases for J; bases not matched to a gene: 5. The germline V gene has CDR1 SGHRS and CDR2 YFSETQ. CDR3: CASSEGLADNNEQFF. CDR3 nucleotide sequence: TGCGCCAGCAGCGAGGGACTAGCGGATAACAATGAGCAGTTCTTC.

The chain combines TRBV19 with TRBJ1-2; D not certain. Trimming took off 6 bases at V and 1 base at J, with 15 bases between the two ends. The CDR3 runs 15 residues. Looked up from germline, CDR1 is LNHDA and CDR2 is SQIVND (reference sequence). CDR3 nucleotide sequence: TGTGCCAGTAGCAACCCTCTCCAGGATAACTATGGCTACACCTTC. Its translation is CASSNPLQDNYGYTF.

This clonotype was counted many times. V is TRBV3-1 and J is TRBJ2-7; D might be TRBD2 (5 bases). V lost 8 bases and J lost 0, with 5 bases in between. The CDR3 length is 11 residues. CDR1 and CDR2 (germline): LGHDT, YNNKEL (reference sequence). CDR3 sequence (DNA): TGTGCCAGCGGACTCTCCTACGAGCAGTACTTC. This translates into CASGLSYEQYF.

This chain joins TRBV30 and TRBJ1-4; the match to TRBD1 covers 7 bases. This CDR3 has 14 amino acids. Germline loops: CDR1 GTSNPN, CDR2 SVGIG (reference sequence). The J segment lost 7 bases and the V segment lost 0 bases, leaving 5 bases of the junction unmatched. CDR3 region: CAWSVGNRGEKLFF. CDR3 coding DNA: TGTGCCTGGAGTGTTGGTAACAGGGGTGAAAAACTGTTTTTT.

Comment on this clonotype: An end of the junction does not agree with germline; a read error may underlie this. The V call is TRBV5-1, the J call TRBJ1-1, with TRBD1 matching 8 bases. From germline, CDR1 is SGHRS and CDR2 YFSETQ. The CDR3 sequence is 12 residues long. The CDR3 bases are TGTGCCAGCAGTGGACAGGGAGCTGAAGCTTTCTTT. This translates into CASSGQGAEAFF.

This clonotype was counted a few times. This sequence joins TRBV10-3 and TRBJ1-2, with 9 bases lining up with TRBD1. This CDR3 spans 14 amino acids. Losses at the gene ends were 4 bases for V and 4 bases for J; bases not matched to a gene: 4. Per the germline V gene, CDR1 is ENHRY and CDR2 is SYGVKD. The CDR3 protein is CAISVGTGTYGYTF. DNA of the CDR3: TGTGCCATCAGTGTAGGGACAGGGACCTATGGCTACACCTTC.

At least ten counts were recorded for this clonotype. The chain is built from TRBV2 and TRBJ2-4, with 12 bases matching TRBD1. CDR3 length: 15 amino acids. Trimming cost V 6 bases and J 8 bases; bases outside gene matches: 8. Germline V gene data show CDR1 as SNHLY and CDR2 as FYNNEI. CDR3 protein: CASRGTGGAWDIQYF. In nucleotides, the CDR3 is TGTGCCAGCAGGGGGACAGGGGGCGCGTGGGACATTCAGTACTTC.

At least ten counts were recorded for this clonotype. The chain links TRBV11-3 to TRBJ1-2; no definite D call. Germline V CDR1 and CDR2: SGHNT, YENEEA. The CDR3 consists of 13 residues. The ends were cut back, 2 bases at V and 2 bases at J, with 6 bases in the middle. As DNA, the CDR3 is TGTGCCAGCAGCTTACCAGAGAACTATGGCTACACCTTC. This codes for CASSLPENYGYTF.

Ten or more counts support this clonotype. The chain recombines TRBV29-1 with TRBJ2-5; D gene ambiguous. V gave up 4 bases and J gave up 2 bases, with 8 bases separating them. Germline V gene sequence: CDR1 SQVTM, CDR2 ANQGSEA. The length of the CDR3 is 12 residues. The chain's CDR3 is CSVGVSQETQYF. The CDR3 bases are TGCAGCGTTGGTGTCAGTCAAGAGACCCAGTACTTC.

This clonotype was found many times. J is TRBJ1-1 and V is TRBV6-1; 9 nucleotides line up with TRBD1. J lost 3 bases, V lost 7 bases, and 9 bases had no gene match. Germline values: CDR1 MNHNS, CDR2 SASEGT. The CDR3 sequence is 15 residues long. In DNA, the CDR3 is TGTGCCAGCAAGGGACAGGGAGGCGAAGACACTGAAGCTTTCTTT. As protein: CASKGQGGEDTEAFF.

The table lists this clonotype with many counts. This chain connects TRBV5-1 to TRBJ2-1, with TRBD2 matching 9 bases. CDR1 and CDR2 from the germline V gene are SGHRS and YFSETQ. This CDR3 comprises 18 residues. The J segment lost 5 bases and the V segment lost 2 bases, leaving 14 bases of the junction unmatched. DNA of the CDR3: TGCGCCAGCAGCTTTTCCCCAGTTCGGCGGGAGGGCCACAATGAGCAGTTCTTC. It specifies CASSFSPVRREGHNEQFF.